Listed below are T cell receptor beta chains from one sample, sequenced in a study of blood T cells in healthy people across ages. TCRdb reprocessed the 5' RACE reads with MiXCR, giving one entry per CDR3 protein. The sample holds hundreds of thousands of distinct CDR3 sequences; about 24% are singletons and the top ten take 7.5% to 9%. The same sample was also used in a study of T cells of mothers and their children.

Material for sequencing was blood. These receptors were collected from a boy younger than 18 in good health. CDR3s include the opening cysteine and the closing phenylalanine or tryptophan. Each record gives: CDR3 DNA, CDR3 protein, V gene, J gene, D gene, clone size. D genes are given only for firm matches. Rows give clone size only sometimes, using once, few, many, or a class for an expanded clone.

CDR3 DNA: TGCGCCAGCAGCCAGGTGGGAGATGAAAAACTGTTTTTT
CDR3 protein: CASSQVGDEKLFF
V gene: TRBV4-1
J gene: TRBJ1-4
D gene: -
clone size: once

CDR3 DNA: TGTGCCAGCAGCGGGACTAGCGGGAGTGCCAAAAACATTCAGTACTTC
CDR3 protein: CASSGTSGSAKNIQYF
V gene: TRBV7-9
J gene: TRBJ2-4
D gene: TRBD2
clone size: few

CDR3 DNA: TGCAGTGCCACCGGGACACCGCTCACAGATACGCAGTATTTT
CDR3 protein: CSATGTPLTDTQYF
V gene: TRBV20-1
J gene: TRBJ2-3
D gene: -
clone size: -

CDR3 DNA: TGCAGCGTTGAAGACCGACGGTGGATCTATGGCTACACCTTC
CDR3 protein: CSVEDRRWIYGYTF
V gene: TRBV29-1
J gene: TRBJ1-2
D gene: -
clone size: few

CDR3 DNA: TGTGCCAGCAACCCCGGACAGGGTGAACTCTACGAGCAGTACTTC
CDR3 protein: CASNPGQGELYEQYF
V gene: TRBV28
J gene: TRBJ2-7
D gene: TRBD1
clone size: few

CDR3 DNA: TGTGCCACCAGCAGAGATATCGGAGCTAGCGGGAGAGGGACCCAGTACTTC
CDR3 protein: CATSRDIGASGRGTQYF
V gene: TRBV15
J gene: TRBJ2-5
D gene: TRBD2
clone size: -

CDR3 DNA: TGTGCCAGCTCACCACCCCCAGCGGGCAATTACAATGAGCAGTTCTTC
CDR3 protein: CASSPPPAGNYNEQFF
V gene: TRBV18
J gene: TRBJ2-1
D gene: -
clone size: few

CDR3 DNA: TGTGCCAGCAGCTCTGGGGAAATCCAGCAAGAGACCCAGTACTTC
CDR3 protein: CASSSGEIQQETQYF
V gene: TRBV7-9
J gene: TRBJ2-5
D gene: -
clone size: few

CDR3 DNA: TGCGCCAGCAGCCAAAGCGCCGGGACTAGCGGAAACAATGAGCAGTTCTTC
CDR3 protein: CASSQSAGTSGNNEQFF
V gene: TRBV4-3
J gene: TRBJ2-1
D gene: TRBD2
clone size: few

CDR3 DNA: TGTGCCAGCAGCACGGTACCTGGACGGCGGGATAATGAAAAACTGTTTTTT
CDR3 protein: CASSTVPGRRDNEKLFF
V gene: TRBV6-2/TRBV6-3
J gene: TRBJ1-4
D gene: -
clone size: few

CDR3 DNA: TGCGCCAGCAGCGGTGGACGGTGGTTAAGCTCCTACGAGCAGTACTTC
CDR3 protein: CASSGGRWLSSYEQYF
V gene: TRBV5-1
J gene: TRBJ2-7
D gene: -
clone size: few

CDR3 DNA: TGTGCCAGCTCACCTCAGAAGAACACTGAAGCTTTCTTT
CDR3 protein: CASSPQKNTEAFF
V gene: TRBV18
J gene: TRBJ1-1
D gene: -
clone size: -

CDR3 DNA: TGTGCCAGCAGCGTTTCAGGGGTAGCGGAAAATGAGCAGTTCTTC
CDR3 protein: CASSVSGVAENEQFF
V gene: TRBV9
J gene: TRBJ2-1
D gene: -
clone size: -

CDR3 DNA: TGTGCCAGCAGTGGGGACGTTGCCTACGAGCAGTACTTC
CDR3 protein: CASSGDVAYEQYF
V gene: TRBV12-3/TRBV12-4
J gene: TRBJ2-7
D gene: -
clone size: few

CDR3 DNA: TGTGCCAGCAGTGCAACCTCTTGGGGGACCGGGGAGCTGTTTTTT
CDR3 protein: CASSATSWGTGELFF
V gene: TRBV25-1
J gene: TRBJ2-2
D gene: -
clone size: -

CDR3 DNA: TGTGCCAGCAGCTTAGTTAGACTAGCGGGAATAAGCTCCTACAATGAGCAGTTCTTC
CDR3 protein: CASSLVRLAGISSYNEQFF
V gene: TRBV7-2
J gene: TRBJ2-1
D gene: TRBD2
clone size: few

CDR3 DNA: TGTGCTAGTGGTTTGGGGGCGGCCCAGAACACTGAAGCTTTCTTT
CDR3 protein: CASGLGAAQNTEAFF
V gene: TRBV12-5
J gene: TRBJ1-1
D gene: -
clone size: -

CDR3 DNA: TGCGCCAGCGCGGCGGGGACAGGCGACGGGGATACGCAGTATTTT
CDR3 protein: CASAAGTGDGDTQYF
V gene: TRBV4-3
J gene: TRBJ2-3
D gene: TRBD1
clone size: -

CDR3 DNA: TGCAGTGCTAGCCGTTGGGAGGTTCAGGGCGGGGAGCTGTTTTTT
CDR3 protein: CSASRWEVQGGELFF
V gene: TRBV20-1
J gene: TRBJ2-2
D gene: -
clone size: -

CDR3 DNA: TGTGCCAGCATGCGGGGAAACACCATATATTTT
CDR3 protein: CASMRGNTIYF
V gene: TRBV27
J gene: TRBJ1-3
D gene: -
clone size: few

CDR3 DNA: TGTGCCAGCAGCCCAAGGTTGGCGGGACGCTCCTACAATGAGCAGTTCTTC
CDR3 protein: CASSPRLAGRSYNEQFF
V gene: TRBV7-9
J gene: TRBJ2-1
D gene: -
clone size: few

CDR3 DNA: TGTGCCAGCATCACCAGGGGGGGCTGTTGGTATGGCTACACCTTC
CDR3 protein: CASITRGGCWYGYTF
V gene: TRBV21-1
J gene: TRBJ1-2
D gene: -
clone size: -

CDR3 DNA: TGTGCCAGCAGCCCAATGCGCACAGATACGGAGTATTTT
CDR3 protein: CASSPMRTDTEYF
V gene: TRBV12-3/TRBV12-4
J gene: TRBJ2-3
D gene: -
clone size: once

CDR3 DNA: TGTGCCATCATGCCGGGACAGGGGGCTTCTACAGACAATGAGCAGTTCTTC
CDR3 protein: CAIMPGQGASTDNEQFF
V gene: TRBV10-3
J gene: TRBJ2-1
D gene: TRBD1
clone size: few

CDR3 DNA: TGCAGCGTTGAAGATCCCAGGGGGCCGAACGAGCAGTACTTC
CDR3 protein: CSVEDPRGPNEQYF
V gene: TRBV29-1
J gene: TRBJ2-7
D gene: TRBD1
clone size: -

CDR3 DNA: TGTGCCACTGGGGGGACTAGCGGGATATTCACAGATACGCAGTATTTT
CDR3 protein: CATGGTSGIFTDTQYF
V gene: TRBV28
J gene: TRBJ2-3
D gene: TRBD2
clone size: -

CDR3 DNA: TGTGCCAGCAGCCGTGACACACCGACTAGCGGAGACAACTACGAGCAGTACTTC
CDR3 protein: CASSRDTPTSGDNYEQYF
V gene: TRBV21-1
J gene: TRBJ2-7
D gene: -
clone size: few

CDR3 DNA: TGTGCCAGCAACCATGGCGGGGGGGCGGCTGAGCAGTTCTTC
CDR3 protein: CASNHGGGAAEQFF
V gene: TRBV7-2
J gene: TRBJ2-1
D gene: TRBD2
clone size: few

CDR3 DNA: TGCGCCAGCAGCCAACGGCAGGGGGCCTATGAGCAGTTCTTC
CDR3 protein: CASSQRQGAYEQFF
V gene: TRBV4-1
J gene: TRBJ2-1
D gene: TRBD1
clone size: -

CDR3 DNA: TGTGCCATCAGTGAGACTTTTCGGGGCACAGATACGCAGTATTTT
CDR3 protein: CAISETFRGTDTQYF
V gene: TRBV6-1
J gene: TRBJ2-3
D gene: -
clone size: -

CDR3 DNA: TGCGCCAGCAGCCAAGATAGGACAGGGGTCACCGGGGAGCTGTTTTTT
CDR3 protein: CASSQDRTGVTGELFF
V gene: TRBV4-1
J gene: TRBJ2-2
D gene: TRBD1
clone size: few

CDR3 DNA: TGTGCCAGCAGCTTACGTTCCCGGACTAGCTTTCACGAGCAGTACTTC
CDR3 protein: CASSLRSRTSFHEQYF
V gene: TRBV7-8
J gene: TRBJ2-7
D gene: TRBD2
clone size: -

CDR3 DNA: TGTGCCAGCAGCCTCGCCACAGGGGGCTGGGATGAGCAGTTCTTC
CDR3 protein: CASSLATGGWDEQFF
V gene: TRBV3-1
J gene: TRBJ2-1
D gene: TRBD1
clone size: few

CDR3 DNA: TGCGCCAGCAGCTTGTTAGGGCGCTACGAGCAGTACTTC
CDR3 protein: CASSLLGRYEQYF
V gene: TRBV5-1
J gene: TRBJ2-7
D gene: -
clone size: -

CDR3 DNA: TGTGCCAGCAGCTTGGAATGGACTAGCGGGACCAATGAGCAGTTCTTC
CDR3 protein: CASSLEWTSGTNEQFF
V gene: TRBV5-6
J gene: TRBJ2-1
D gene: TRBD2
clone size: few

CDR3 DNA: TGTGCCAGCAGTGAACAGGGGATTAGCTCCTACAATGAGCAGTTCTTC
CDR3 protein: CASSEQGISSYNEQFF
V gene: TRBV6-4
J gene: TRBJ2-1
D gene: TRBD1
clone size: -

CDR3 DNA: TGTGCCAGCAGCTTGGGGCCCAGAAACTCTGGGGCCAACGCCCTGACTTTC
CDR3 protein: CASSLGPRNSGANALTF
V gene: TRBV5-5
J gene: TRBJ2-6
D gene: -
clone size: -

CDR3 DNA: TGTGCCAGCACGTCGGAAGCTTTCTTT
CDR3 protein: CASTSEAFF
V gene: TRBV28
J gene: TRBJ1-1
D gene: -
clone size: -

CDR3 DNA: TGTGCCAGCAGTACTCGACAGACCCAAGAGACCCAGTACTTC
CDR3 protein: CASSTRQTQETQYF
V gene: TRBV28
J gene: TRBJ2-5
D gene: -
clone size: -

CDR3 DNA: TGTGCCAGCAGCTGGACTAGCGGTTCCTACAATGAGCAGTTCTTC
CDR3 protein: CASSWTSGSYNEQFF
V gene: TRBV7-9
J gene: TRBJ2-1
D gene: TRBD2
clone size: few

CDR3 DNA: TGCAGTGCTAGACGGTCAAGAGGTCCGAAAGGCTACACCTTC
CDR3 protein: CSARRSRGPKGYTF
V gene: TRBV20-1
J gene: TRBJ1-2
D gene: -
clone size: few

CDR3 DNA: TGCAGCGGTGGGACTAGCTTTACAGATACGCAGTATTTT
CDR3 protein: CSGGTSFTDTQYF
V gene: TRBV29-1
J gene: TRBJ2-3
D gene: TRBD2
clone size: -

CDR3 DNA: TGCAGTGCTGTTAGCGGGAGAGGGGTTAGCGAGCAGTACTTC
CDR3 protein: CSAVSGRGVSEQYF
V gene: TRBV20-1
J gene: TRBJ2-7
D gene: TRBD2
clone size: -

CDR3 DNA: TGTGCCAGCAGCCCTAAACCTAGCCGGGAGGATGAGCAGTTCTTC
CDR3 protein: CASSPKPSREDEQFF
V gene: TRBV9
J gene: TRBJ2-1
D gene: TRBD2
clone size: -

CDR3 DNA: TGTGCCAGCAGTGTCAGGCGGGGGGTGGGAGGCTACACCTTC
CDR3 protein: CASSVRRGVGGYTF
V gene: TRBV12-3/TRBV12-4
J gene: TRBJ1-2
D gene: -
clone size: many

CDR3 DNA: TGTGCTAGTGGTTTGTGGGAGACTGGGGCCAACGTCCTGACTTTC
CDR3 protein: CASGLWETGANVLTF
V gene: TRBV12-5
J gene: TRBJ2-6
D gene: -
clone size: many

CDR3 DNA: TGCGCCAGCAGCCCGATATCGTCCGAGACCCAGTACTTC
CDR3 protein: CASSPISSETQYF
V gene: TRBV4-1
J gene: TRBJ2-5
D gene: -
clone size: few

CDR3 DNA: TGTGCCAGCAGCCCATCAAGGGGGCCTGGAAACACCATATATTTT
CDR3 protein: CASSPSRGPGNTIYF
V gene: TRBV7-9
J gene: TRBJ1-3
D gene: TRBD1
clone size: few

CDR3 DNA: TGTGCCACCAGCCCATCCGCGGGACAGGTCCGCGAGGGGTACTACGAGCAGTACTTC
CDR3 protein: CATSPSAGQVREGYYEQYF
V gene: TRBV15
J gene: TRBJ2-7
D gene: TRBD1
clone size: -

CDR3 DNA: TGTGCCAGCACACCACGACAGGGGACTAATGAAAAACTGTTTTTT
CDR3 protein: CASTPRQGTNEKLFF
V gene: TRBV27
J gene: TRBJ1-4
D gene: TRBD1
clone size: -

CDR3 DNA: TGTGCCAGCAGTTATGGGACCAACGGGGGGACCCAGTACTTC
CDR3 protein: CASSYGTNGGTQYF
V gene: TRBV6-5
J gene: TRBJ2-5
D gene: -
clone size: few

CDR3 DNA: TGCAGTGCTAGTCCAGGGGGCGCGGTCACTGAAGCTTTCTTT
CDR3 protein: CSASPGGAVTEAFF
V gene: TRBV20-1
J gene: TRBJ1-1
D gene: TRBD1
clone size: -